Listed below are T cell receptor beta chains from one sample, sequenced in a study of blood T cell repertoires in COVID-19. Assay: immunoSEQ multiplex PCR; the TCRdb copy retains only in-frame clones and omits some. The sample records approximately 460,000 clones, roughly nine tenths being singletons. The sample taken for sequencing was peripheral blood. The receptor source for this set is a man aged 18 to 29 with COVID-19, enrolled during active disease. Both conserved end residues are part of each CDR3. The D gene is left open where the match is weak. Size is stated for part of the rows, as once, few or many counts, or as a class when the clone is expanded.

TRBD2	TRBV7-9	.	TRBJ2-5	14	CASSQAGGQETQYF	TGTGCCAGCAGCCAAGCGGGGGGTCAAGAGACCCAGTACTTC
TRBD2	TRBV25-1	.	TRBJ2-5	15	CASSARGAGEETQYF	TGTGCCAGCAGTGCCCGGGGTGCGGGAGAGGAGACCCAGTACTTC
TRBD2	TRBV12-3/TRBV12-4	.	TRBJ2-1	13	CASRLAGGGEQFF	TGTGCCAGCAGGTTAGCGGGAGGGGGTGAGCAGTTCTTC
TRBD2	TRBV7-9	.	TRBJ2-3	17	CASSPRTSGGVLDTQYF	TGTGCCAGCAGCCCCCGGACTAGCGGGGGGGTACTGGATACGCAGTATTTT
.	TRBV5-5	once	TRBJ2-6	15	CASSLDLSGANVLTF	TGTGCCAGCAGCTTGGATCTTTCCGGGGCCAACGTCCTGACTTTC
TRBD2	TRBV7-2	.	TRBJ2-1	15	CASSLRLAGYNEQFF	TGTGCCAGCAGCTTGAGGCTAGCGGGATACAATGAGCAGTTCTTC
TRBD2	TRBV11-2	.	TRBJ2-1	15	CASSLLSASGNEQFF	TGTGCCAGCAGCTTATTATCGGCTAGCGGGAATGAGCAGTTCTTC
.	TRBV5-5	.	TRBJ1-1	14	CASSRQAMNTEAFF	TGTGCCAGCTCGAGACAGGCGATGAACACTGAAGCTTTCTTT
.	TRBV14	once	TRBJ2-5	13	CASSHSSQETQYF	TGTGCCAGCAGCCATAGTAGCCAAGAGACCCAGTACTTC
.	TRBV19	once	TRBJ2-3	13	CASSISGTDTQYF	TGTGCCAGTAGTATCTCGGGCACAGATACGCAGTATTTT
TRBD2	TRBV5-4	.	TRBJ2-1	15	CASSTGPSGYNEQFF	TGTGCCAGCAGCACCGGCCCTAGCGGGTACAATGAGCAGTTCTTC
.	TRBV10-3	.	TRBJ2-7	15	CAISSGEVPSYEQYF	TGTGCCATCAGTTCGGGGGAGGTACCTTCCTACGAGCAGTACTTC
TRBD1	TRBV5-4	few	TRBJ2-7	14	CASSEQTGNYEQYF	TGTGCCAGCAGCGAACAGACAGGGAACTACGAGCAGTACTTC
.	TRBV5-5	.	TRBJ1-6	15	CASSLGALYNSPLHF	TGTGCCAGCAGCTTGGGGGCACTCTATAATTCACCCCTCCACTTT
.	TRBV4-1	.	TRBJ2-1	15	CASSQNPSSYNEQFF	TGCGCCAGCAGCCAGAATCCCAGCTCCTACAATGAGCAGTTCTTC
TRBD2	TRBV18	.	TRBJ2-3	16	CASSPGLERSTDTQYF	TGTGCCAGCTCACCAGGACTAGAGCGTAGCACAGATACGCAGTATTTT
TRBD1	TRBV24-1	.	TRBJ2-5	15	CAIAPGTGSQETQYF	TGTGCCATCGCCCCCGGGACAGGGAGCCAAGAGACCCAGTACTTC
.	TRBV5-4	.	TRBJ2-4	12	CASSATKNIQYF	TGTGCCAGCTCCGCGACCAAAAACATTCAGTACTTC
TRBD2	TRBV28	.	TRBJ2-2	17	CASSLPGLAGSTGELFF	TGTGCCAGCAGTTTACCTGGACTAGCGGGAAGCACCGGGGAGCTGTTTTTT
.	TRBV6-2/TRBV6-3	.	TRBJ1-4	14	CASSYSALGEKLFF	TGTGCCAGCAGTTATTCCGCACTAGGTGAAAAACTGTTTTTT
TRBD1	TRBV18	.	TRBJ1-2	16	CASSPPRRTGNYGYTF	TGTGCCAGCTCACCACCTAGAAGGACAGGGAACTATGGCTACACCTTC
TRBD2	TRBV5-5	.	TRBJ2-5	14	CASSQGLVGETQYF	TGTGCCAGCAGCCAGGGACTAGTTGGGGAGACCCAGTACTTC
TRBD1	TRBV2	.	TRBJ2-5	15	CASSRQGAPGETQYF	TGTGCCAGCAGTCGACAGGGGGCGCCGGGAGAGACCCAGTACTTC
TRBD1	TRBV5-1	once	TRBJ1-6	15	CASSEGQGLNSPLHF	TGCGCCAGCAGCGAAGGACAGGGACTAAATTCACCCCTCCACTTT
.	TRBV6-5	.	TRBJ1-6	12	CASREYNSPLHF	TGTGCCAGCAGGGAGTATAATTCACCCCTCCACTTT
.	TRBV29-1	.	TRBJ2-2	13	CSVDQVDTGELFF	TGCAGCGTTGATCAGGTTGACACCGGGGAGCTGTTTTTT